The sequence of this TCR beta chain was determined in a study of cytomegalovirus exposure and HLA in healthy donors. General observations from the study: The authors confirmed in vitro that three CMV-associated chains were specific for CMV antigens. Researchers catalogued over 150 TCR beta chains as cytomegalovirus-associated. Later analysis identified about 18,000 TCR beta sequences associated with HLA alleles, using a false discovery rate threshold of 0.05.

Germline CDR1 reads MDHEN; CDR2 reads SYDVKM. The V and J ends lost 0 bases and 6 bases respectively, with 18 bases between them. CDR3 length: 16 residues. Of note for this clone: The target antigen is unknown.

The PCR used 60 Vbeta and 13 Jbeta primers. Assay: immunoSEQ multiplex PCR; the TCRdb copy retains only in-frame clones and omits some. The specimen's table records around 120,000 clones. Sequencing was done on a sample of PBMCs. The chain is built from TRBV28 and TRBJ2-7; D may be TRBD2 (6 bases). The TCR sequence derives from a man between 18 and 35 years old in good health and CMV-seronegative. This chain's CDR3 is CASSLWGRGLRVEQYF. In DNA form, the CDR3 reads TGTGCCAGCAGTTTATGGGGGCGGGGTCTCCGGGTCGAGCAGTACTTC.